The rows below give T cell receptor beta chains drawn from one sample of a study of T cells after yellow fever vaccination. Using its own MiXCR run on the 5' RACE reads, TCRdb lists one record per CDR3 protein. The sample holds approximately 610,000 distinct CDR3 sequences, around 16% seen once. The source was PBMCs, collected 5 days after the first yellow fever vaccination. These receptor sequences come from a man aged 18 to 35 who received the YFV17D yellow fever vaccine. The CDR3 runs from the conserved cysteine through the conserved F or W. D genes are given only for firm matches. Size is omitted from some rows. Given values are once, few, many or a class for expanded clones.

d_gene,abundance,v_gene,j_gene,CDR3nt,CDR3aa
NA,NA,TRBV30,TRBJ2-3,TGTGCCTGGAGTGTACGATTGGTTAGCACAGATACGCAGTATTTT,CAWSVRLVSTDTQYF
NA,NA,TRBV7-9,TRBJ2-1,TGTGCCAGCAGCTTAGGAGGCAGCATAAGCTCCTACAATGAGCAGTTCTTC,CASSLGGSISSYNEQFF
TRBD1,NA,TRBV5-1,TRBJ2-6,TGCGCCAGCAGCAAGACAGGGGTCAGACACTCTGGGGCCAACGTCCTGACTTTC,CASSKTGVRHSGANVLTF
NA,few,TRBV5-4,TRBJ2-3,TGTGCCAGCAGCTTGGTGAAAGGGGCCAGCACAGATACGCAGTATTTT,CASSLVKGASTDTQYF
NA,NA,TRBV24-1,TRBJ2-5,TGTGCCACCAGTGATGGAGGCACAGGGGAGGCAGGGGAGACCCAGTACTTC,CATSDGGTGEAGETQYF
NA,once,TRBV20-1,TRBJ2-5,TGCAGTGACCAGCTTCGCGAGACCCAGTACTTC,CSDQLRETQYF
TRBD1,NA,TRBV6-2/TRBV6-3,TRBJ1-5,TGTGCCAGCAGTTACTCGAAGGGCAGGGGGCGGAATCAGCCCCAGCATTTT,CASSYSKGRGRNQPQHF
TRBD2,few,TRBV4-2,TRBJ2-1,TGTGCCAGCAGCCAAGATCGCCGGGCCGGCGGACTAGACAATGAGCAGTTCTTC,CASSQDRRAGGLDNEQFF
NA,few,TRBV3-1,TRBJ2-3,TGTGCCAGCAGCCAAGAACAGCGGGTCACAGATACGCAGTATTTT,CASSQEQRVTDTQYF
NA,once,TRBV7-2,TRBJ2-1,TGTGCCAGCAGCTTATGGTCGTACAATGAGCAGTTCTTC,CASSLWSYNEQFF
NA,NA,TRBV4-1,TRBJ2-7,TGCGCCAGCAGCCAAGTGAAGGGGTACGAGCAGTACTTC,CASSQVKGYEQYF
TRBD1,few,TRBV7-2,TRBJ2-2,TGTGCCAGCAGATATACCGGGACAGGGAACACCGGGGAGCTGTTTTTT,CASRYTGTGNTGELFF
NA,NA,TRBV5-5,TRBJ2-7,TGTGCCAGCAGCTTGGCTGGGAGCATCGCGTACGAGCAGTACTTC,CASSLAGSIAYEQYF
NA,few,TRBV24-1,TRBJ1-6,TGTGCCACCAGGAGCCCTGAGATCCGTTATATTTATAATTCACCCCTCCACTTT,CATRSPEIRYIYNSPLHF
TRBD2,NA,TRBV7-7,TRBJ2-5,TGTGCCAGCAGCTTACGCTGGACTAGCGGGGGACAAGAGACCCAGTACTTC,CASSLRWTSGGQETQYF
TRBD2,few,TRBV20-1,TRBJ2-7,TGCAGTGCTAACCCAACTAGCGGGGGAGCCGCCGAGCAGTACTTC,CSANPTSGGAAEQYF
NA,NA,TRBV19,TRBJ2-2,TGTGCCACCCTCGGCAGGACCGGGGAGCTGTTTTTT,CATLGRTGELFF
NA,few,TRBV7-2,TRBJ2-1,TGTGCCAGCAGCCAAAGACTAGGCCCTAATGAGCAGTTCTTC,CASSQRLGPNEQFF
TRBD1,few,TRBV11-1,TRBJ2-7,TGTGCCAGCAGCGCCCGGGGACAGGGTTTCTACGAGCAGTACTTC,CASSARGQGFYEQYF
NA,few,TRBV10-3,TRBJ2-7,TGTGCCATCAGCCTGGACAGCACCTACGAGCAGTACTTC,CAISLDSTYEQYF
NA,NA,TRBV5-1,TRBJ1-2,TGCGCCAGCAGTCCTTCTGACAGCCCGGGCTACACCTTC,CASSPSDSPGYTF
NA,NA,TRBV7-8,TRBJ2-1,TGTGCCAGCAGCTTGCGGGCCAGGAGCTCCTACAATGAGCAGTTCTTC,CASSLRARSSYNEQFF
NA,NA,TRBV23-1,TRBJ2-5,TGCGCCAGCAGACAAAATACCTACCAAGAGACCCAGTACTTC,CASRQNTYQETQYF
NA,many,TRBV27,TRBJ1-6,TGTGCCAGCAGTTTAGGGGCAGGAGATTCACCCCTCCACTTT,CASSLGAGDSPLHF
NA,many,TRBV7-2,TRBJ2-3,TGTGCCAGCAGCTTATGGGGGACTCAGACAGATACGCAGTATTTT,CASSLWGTQTDTQYF
NA,NA,TRBV4-1,TRBJ1-1,TGCGCCAGCAGCCATCCCCGGGGGGATAACACTGAAGCTTTCTTT,CASSHPRGDNTEAFF
NA,NA,TRBV5-1,TRBJ1-1,TGCGCCAGCAGCCGAGGGGCCGGGAACACTGAAGCTTTCTTT,CASSRGAGNTEAFF
NA,NA,TRBV7-2,TRBJ2-2,TGTGCCAGCAGCTTAGATCTGGGAACCGGGGAGCTGTTTTTT,CASSLDLGTGELFF
NA,few,TRBV6-6,TRBJ2-1,TGTGCCAGCAGTGGCGGTTGGAACAATGAGCAGTTCTTC,CASSGGWNNEQFF
TRBD1,few,TRBV12-3/TRBV12-4,TRBJ1-1,TGTGCCAGCAGTACCACAGGGGGCCTCACTGAAGCTTTCTTT,CASSTTGGLTEAFF
TRBD1,NA,TRBV20-1,TRBJ1-2,TGCAGTGCCCCCATAGGGAGACAGGGGACGTCCTATGGCTACACCTTC,CSAPIGRQGTSYGYTF
NA,few,TRBV12-3/TRBV12-4,TRBJ1-5,TGTGCCAGCAGTTTAGAGAGGGGGTATCAGCCCCAGCATTTT,CASSLERGYQPQHF
NA,few,TRBV9,TRBJ2-3,TGTGCCAGCAGCGTATCGGCAGCCCCTGAAGATACGCAGTATTTT,CASSVSAAPEDTQYF
TRBD1,few,TRBV5-1,TRBJ2-5,TGCGCCAGCAGCTGGGGACAGGCGGGGGAGACCCAGTACTTC,CASSWGQAGETQYF
NA,NA,TRBV19,TRBJ2-1,TGTGCCACCCACCCATTGGAAGGTCTGCCACATGAGCAGTTCTTC,CATHPLEGLPHEQFF
TRBD1,NA,TRBV2,TRBJ2-3,TGTGCCAGCGGATGGACAGGGGGCGACGATACGCAGTATTTT,CASGWTGGDDTQYF
NA,few,TRBV11-2,TRBJ1-1,TGTGCCAGCAGCTTAGTAATTAGGGGGGACACTGAAGCTTTCTTT,CASSLVIRGDTEAFF
TRBD1,NA,TRBV5-1,TRBJ2-2,TGCGCCAGCAGCTTCCCGGGACAGAGAATCGGGGAGCTGTTTTTT,CASSFPGQRIGELFF
NA,few,TRBV4-3,TRBJ2-4,TGCGCCAGCAGCCAGGTCCCGAAAGGGAAGAGACCCAAAAACATTCAGTACTTC,CASSQVPKGKRPKNIQYF
NA,few,TRBV5-1,TRBJ2-3,TGCGCCAGCAGCCCCATTAGCCGAGATACGCAGTATTTT,CASSPISRDTQYF
TRBD1,NA,TRBV12-3/TRBV12-4,TRBJ2-5,TGTGCCAGCAGTTTTTTGACAGGGGCAGAGACCCAGTACTTC,CASSFLTGAETQYF
TRBD1,NA,TRBV28,TRBJ2-7,TGTGCCAGCAGTTTGCCCGGACAGGGGATCTACGAGCAGTACTTC,CASSLPGQGIYEQYF
TRBD1,NA,TRBV10-3,TRBJ2-5,TGTGCCATCAGTGAGGTCGGAGACAGGGGCCCCGAGACCCAGTACTTC,CAISEVGDRGPETQYF
NA,NA,TRBV6-2/TRBV6-3,TRBJ2-5,TGTGCCAGCACGAGGACAACCGGCCAAGAGACCCAGTACTTC,CASTRTTGQETQYF
NA,few,TRBV4-3,TRBJ2-5,TGCGCCAGCAGCCAAGATATCGTAGCCGGAGCCGGATCGTACTTC,CASSQDIVAGAGSYF
NA,NA,TRBV7-2,TRBJ1-5,TGTGCCAGCAGCGCGCCAGGGGAGCCCCAGCATTTT,CASSAPGEPQHF
TRBD1,NA,TRBV2,TRBJ1-1,TGTGCCAGCATTGGACAGGTGAACACTGAAGCTTTCTTT,CASIGQVNTEAFF
NA,few,TRBV4-3,TRBJ2-1,TGCGCCAGCAGCTTTAATCCGTCCAATGAGCAGTTCTTC,CASSFNPSNEQFF
NA,NA,TRBV4-3,TRBJ2-6,TGCGCCAGCAGCCCCGGCCTCTCTGTAGGGCTTGGGGCCAACGTCCTGACTTTC,CASSPGLSVGLGANVLTF
TRBD1,NA,TRBV24-1,TRBJ2-2,TGTGCCACCAGTGATTTCCGGGACAGGGACACCGGGGAGCTGTTTTTT,CATSDFRDRDTGELFF
TRBD1,NA,TRBV20-1,TRBJ1-2,TGCAGTGCTAGAAGACAGGGAGAGGGCTACACCTTC,CSARRQGEGYTF
TRBD1,NA,TRBV10-3,TRBJ2-2,TGTGCCATCAGTGAATCCTGGCAGGGGGCGTTAGGTGGGGAGCTGTTTTTT,CAISESWQGALGGELFF
NA,few,TRBV11-2,TRBJ1-2,TGTGCCAGCAGCTCATCCCAAGGGGGGGGCTACACCTTC,CASSSSQGGGYTF
NA,NA,TRBV7-7,TRBJ2-5,TGTGCTAGCAGCTTAGCGCCTACCGAAGAGACCCAGTACTTC,CASSLAPTEETQYF
NA,NA,TRBV20-1,TRBJ2-3,TGCAGTGCCACCCTGGCCGGGACCACAGATACGCAGTATTTT,CSATLAGTTDTQYF
TRBD2,NA,TRBV11-2,TRBJ2-5,TGTGCCAGCAGCTTAGATGACCTAGCGGGAGACCAAGAGACCCAGTACTTC,CASSLDDLAGDQETQYF